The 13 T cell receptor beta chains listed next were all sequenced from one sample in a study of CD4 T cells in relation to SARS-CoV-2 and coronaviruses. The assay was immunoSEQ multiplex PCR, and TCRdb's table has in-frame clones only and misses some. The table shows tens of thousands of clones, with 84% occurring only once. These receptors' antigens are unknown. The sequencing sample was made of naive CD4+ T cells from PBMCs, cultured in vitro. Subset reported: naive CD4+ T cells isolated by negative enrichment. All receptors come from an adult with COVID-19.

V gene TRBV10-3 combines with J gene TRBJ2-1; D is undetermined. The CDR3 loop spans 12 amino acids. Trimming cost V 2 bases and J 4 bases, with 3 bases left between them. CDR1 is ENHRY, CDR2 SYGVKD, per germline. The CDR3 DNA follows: TGTGCCATCAGTGAGGGTTACAATGAGCAGTTCTTC. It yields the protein CAISEGYNEQFF.

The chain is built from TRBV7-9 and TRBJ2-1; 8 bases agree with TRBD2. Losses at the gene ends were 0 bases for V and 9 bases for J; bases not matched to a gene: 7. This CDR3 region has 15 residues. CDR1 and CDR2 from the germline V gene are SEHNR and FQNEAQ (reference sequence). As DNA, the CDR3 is TGTGCCAGCAGCTTAGCGTTTAGCGGGATCGGTGAGCAGTTCTTC. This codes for CASSLAFSGIGEQFF.

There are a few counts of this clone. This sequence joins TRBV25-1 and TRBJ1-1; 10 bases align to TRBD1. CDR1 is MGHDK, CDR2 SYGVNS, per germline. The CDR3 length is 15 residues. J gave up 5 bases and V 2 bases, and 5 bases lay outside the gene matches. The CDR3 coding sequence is TGTGCCAGCAGTGAACTGGGGACAGGGGTTACTGAAGCTTTCTTT. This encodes CASSELGTGVTEAFF.

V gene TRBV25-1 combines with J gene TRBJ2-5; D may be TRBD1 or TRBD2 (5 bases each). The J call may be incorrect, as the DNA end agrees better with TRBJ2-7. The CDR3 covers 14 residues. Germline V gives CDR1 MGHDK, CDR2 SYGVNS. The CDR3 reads CASRITGPSHEQYF. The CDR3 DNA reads TGTGCCAGCAGAATTACGGGGCCCTCTCACGAGCAGTACTTC.

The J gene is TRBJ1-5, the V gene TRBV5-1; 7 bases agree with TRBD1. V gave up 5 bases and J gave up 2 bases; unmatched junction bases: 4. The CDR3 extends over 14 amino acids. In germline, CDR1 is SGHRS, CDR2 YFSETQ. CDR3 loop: CASRTGVGNQPQHF. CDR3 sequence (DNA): TGCGCCAGCAGAACAGGGGTGGGCAATCAGCCCCAGCATTTT.

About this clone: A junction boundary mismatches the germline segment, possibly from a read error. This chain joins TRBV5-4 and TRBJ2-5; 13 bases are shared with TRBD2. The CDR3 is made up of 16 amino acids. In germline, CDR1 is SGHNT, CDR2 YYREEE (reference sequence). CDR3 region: CASRIRTSGSPGGGDF. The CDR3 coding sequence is TGTGCCAGCAGGATAAGGACTAGCGGGAGCCCGGGAGGAGGAGACTTC. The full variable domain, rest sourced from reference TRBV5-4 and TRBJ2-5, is ETGVTQSPTHLIKTRGQQVTLRCSSQSGHNTVSWYQQALGQGPQFIFQYYREEENGRGNFPPRFSGLQFPNYSSELNVNALELDDSALYLCASRIRTSGSPGGGDFGPGTRLLVL.

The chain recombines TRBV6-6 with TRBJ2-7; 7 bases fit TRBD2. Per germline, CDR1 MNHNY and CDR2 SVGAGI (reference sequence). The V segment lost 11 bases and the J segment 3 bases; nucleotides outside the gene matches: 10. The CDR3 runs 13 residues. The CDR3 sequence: CAGSTSALYEQYF. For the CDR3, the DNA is TGTGCCGGATCAACTAGCGCACTCTACGAGCAGTACTTC.

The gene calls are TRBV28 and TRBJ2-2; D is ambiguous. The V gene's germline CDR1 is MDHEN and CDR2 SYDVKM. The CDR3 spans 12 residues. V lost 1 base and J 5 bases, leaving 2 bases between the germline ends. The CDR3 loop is CASSLSTGELFF. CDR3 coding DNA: TGTGCCAGCAGTTTATCTACCGGGGAGCTGTTTTTT. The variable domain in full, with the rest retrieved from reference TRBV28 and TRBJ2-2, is DVKVTQSSRYLVKRTGEKVFLECVQDMDHENMFWYRQDPGLGLRLIYFSYDVKMKEKGDIPEGYSVSREKKERFSLILESASTNQTSMYLCASSLSTGELFFGEGSRLTVL.

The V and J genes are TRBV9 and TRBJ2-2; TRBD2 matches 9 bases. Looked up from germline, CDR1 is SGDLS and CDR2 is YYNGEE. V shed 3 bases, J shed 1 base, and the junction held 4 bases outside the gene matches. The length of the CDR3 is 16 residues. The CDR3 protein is CASSGSSGMNTGELFF. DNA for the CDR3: TGTGCCAGCAGCGGATCTAGCGGGATGAACACCGGGGAGCTGTTTTTT.

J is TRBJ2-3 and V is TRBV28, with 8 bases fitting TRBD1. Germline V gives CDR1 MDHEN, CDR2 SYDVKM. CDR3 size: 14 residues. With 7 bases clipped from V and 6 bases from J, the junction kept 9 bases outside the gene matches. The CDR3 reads CASNDRGVTDTQYF. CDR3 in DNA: TGTGCCAGCAATGACAGGGGAGTTACGGATACGCAGTATTTT.

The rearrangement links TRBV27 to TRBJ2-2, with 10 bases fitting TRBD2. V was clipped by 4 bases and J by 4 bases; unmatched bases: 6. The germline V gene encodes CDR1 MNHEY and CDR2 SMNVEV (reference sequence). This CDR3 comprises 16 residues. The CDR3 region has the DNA TGTGCCAGCAGTTACGCTAGCGGGAGCGTCACCGGGGAGCTGTTTTTT. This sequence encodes CASSYASGSVTGELFF.

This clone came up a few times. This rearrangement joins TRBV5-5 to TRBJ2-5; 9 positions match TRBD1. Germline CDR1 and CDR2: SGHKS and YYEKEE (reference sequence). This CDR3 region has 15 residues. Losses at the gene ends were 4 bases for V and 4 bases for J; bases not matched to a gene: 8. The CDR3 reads CASSLPTGGSETQYF. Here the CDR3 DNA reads TGTGCCAGCAGCCTTCCGACAGGGGGGTCAGAGACCCAGTACTTC.

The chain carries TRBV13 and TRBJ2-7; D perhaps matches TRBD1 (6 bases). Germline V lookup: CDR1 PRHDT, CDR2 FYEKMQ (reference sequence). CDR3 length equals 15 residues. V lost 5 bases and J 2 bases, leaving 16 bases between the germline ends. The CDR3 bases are TGTGCCAGCAGCCAGACGTTGGACAGAACCTACGAGCAGTACTTC. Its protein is CASSQTLDRTYEQYF.